This entry lists 9 T cell receptor beta chains sequenced from one sample in a study of blood T cell repertoires in COVID-19. Assay: immunoSEQ multiplex PCR; the TCRdb copy retains only in-frame clones and omits some. Here the sample spans about 170,000 clones, 80% to 85% being singletons. Sequenced sample: peripheral blood. The source of these receptors is a man in his sixties or seventies with active or convalescent COVID-19.

This chain connects TRBV30 to TRBJ1-1; no reliable D call. Trimming left V 0 bases short and J 4 bases short, with 9 bases between. The germline V gene encodes CDR1 GTSNPN and CDR2 SVGIG (reference sequence). This CDR3 comprises 13 residues. The CDR3 region is CAWSVSGVTEAFF. In DNA, the CDR3 is TGTGCCTGGAGTGTTTCCGGTGTCACTGAAGCTTTCTTT.

CDR3 sequence reads: CAIRGSTDTQYF. CDR3 nucleotides: TGTGCCATCCGGGGGAGCACAGATACGCAGTATTTT. V is TRBV28 and J is TRBJ2-3, with D possibly being TRBD2 (6 bases). This CDR3 is built from 12 residues. Trimming cost V 10 bases and J 0 bases, with 8 bases left between them. Germline lookup yields CDR1 MDHEN and CDR2 SYDVKM.

This chain connects TRBV19 to TRBJ1-5; D perhaps matches TRBD1 (6 bases). The V end was cut by 2 bases, the J end by 5 bases, with 13 bases between. CDR3 length: 15 amino acids. Germline values: CDR1 LNHDA, CDR2 SQIVND (reference sequence). CDR3 in amino acids: CASSINPGVDQPQHF. CDR3 nucleotides: TGTGCCAGTAGTATAAATCCAGGGGTGGATCAGCCCCAGCATTTT.

This clone showed up just a few times. The chain is built from TRBV7-3 and TRBJ2-5; tentatively, D is TRBD2 (5 bases). V lost 0 bases and J lost 4, with 12 bases in between. The CDR3 runs 15 residues. The germline V gene has CDR1 SGHTA and CDR2 FQGTGA. The CDR3 nucleotides read TGTGCCAGCAGCTTAACGTCGGGCGCGGGAGAGACCCAGTACTTC. Protein sequence: CASSLTSGAGETQYF.

V is TRBV7-2 and J is TRBJ1-2; the D gene is possibly TRBD1 (5 bases). This CDR3 comprises 15 residues. Germline V gene data show CDR1 as SGHTA and CDR2 as FQGNSA. V lost 4 bases and J 0 bases, leaving 12 bases between the germline ends. The CDR3 protein is CASSWGQEANYGYTF. DNA for the CDR3: TGTGCCAGCAGCTGGGGCCAAGAAGCTAACTATGGCTACACCTTC.

This clone was seen only a few times. The chain is built from TRBV7-3 and TRBJ1-1; no reliable D call. The germline V gene has CDR1 SGHTA and CDR2 FQGTGA. This CDR3 region has 13 residues. The germline V and J ends were trimmed by 6 bases and 0 bases, with 8 bases remaining between them. CDR3 sequence (DNA): TGTGCCAGCAGTTCGAACATGAACACTGAAGCTTTCTTT. This sequence encodes CASSSNMNTEAFF.

The chain couples TRBV4-3 to TRBJ2-3; D not resolved. V gave up 0 bases and J gave up 2 bases, with 21 bases separating them. The CDR3 sequence is 19 residues long. The germline gives CDR1 LGHNA, CDR2 YSLEER. Here the CDR3 reads CASSQDSPGSGDATDTQYF. The CDR3 DNA is TGCGCCAGCAGCCAAGATTCTCCGGGTTCGGGTGATGCCACAGATACGCAGTATTTT.

J is TRBJ1-3 and V is TRBV5-8; a weak D match, TRBD1 (5 bases). Between the trimmed V and J ends, which lost 0 bases and 0 bases, there was a span of 16 bases. Germline V gene lookup returns CDR1 SGHTS and CDR2 YDEGEE. The CDR3 length is 18 residues. CDR3 DNA sequence: TGTGCCAGCAGCTTGGCTTCGGGGGTGAGGAGCTCTGGAAACACCATATATTTT. Translating it yields CASSLASGVRSSGNTIYF.

The chain carries TRBV19 and TRBJ2-3; 16 bases are a match to TRBD2. V lost 5 bases and J lost 1; bases outside the gene matches: 9. CDR1 is LNHDA and CDR2 is SQIVND in the germline V gene (reference sequence). The CDR3 is 19 amino acids. The CDR3 here is CASSGTSGRARAGTDTQYF. The DNA of the CDR3 is TGTGCCAGTAGTGGGACTAGCGGGAGGGCCCGGGCGGGCACAGATACGCAGTATTTT.